This TCR beta chain was found in a study of OX40 agonist ivuxolimab in advanced cancers. Unmatched junction bases numbered 2, after V lost 0 bases and J lost 2 bases. CDR1 and CDR2 from the germline V gene are SGHRS and YFSETQ. There are 16 residues in the CDR3. Comment on this clone: Its target is unknown.

Here immunoSEQ multiplex PCR was the method, and the copy in TCRdb shows in-frame clones only, minus some. Among tens of thousands of clones listed, 92% were seen once. Study observations and caveats: Fewer expanded clones were found on average in CD4+ than in CD8+ T cells. The authors did not determine the antigen specificity of the expanded peripheral T cells.

The source of this sequence is an adult with an advanced solid tumor such as melanoma, head and neck, liver or kidney cancer. The chain links TRBV5-1 to TRBJ2-7; TRBD2 matches at 13 bases. The sample in question was CD4+ or CD8+ T cells sorted from blood, obtained in a trial of the OX40 agonist ivuxolimab. Written as DNA, the CDR3 is TGCGCCAGCAGCTTGGGGGGACTAGCGGGAACCTACGAGCAGTACTTC. Amino acid sequence: CASSLGGLAGTYEQYF.